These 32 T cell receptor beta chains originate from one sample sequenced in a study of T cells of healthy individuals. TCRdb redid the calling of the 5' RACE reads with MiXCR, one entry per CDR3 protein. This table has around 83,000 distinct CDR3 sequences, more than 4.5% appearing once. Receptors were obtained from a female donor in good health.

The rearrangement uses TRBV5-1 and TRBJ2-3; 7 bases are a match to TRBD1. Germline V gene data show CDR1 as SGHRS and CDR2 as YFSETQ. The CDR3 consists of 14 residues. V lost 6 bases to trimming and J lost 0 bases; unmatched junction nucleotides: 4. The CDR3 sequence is CASTGTASTDTQYF. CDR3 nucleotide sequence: TGCGCCAGCACCGGGACAGCTAGCACAGATACGCAGTATTTT.

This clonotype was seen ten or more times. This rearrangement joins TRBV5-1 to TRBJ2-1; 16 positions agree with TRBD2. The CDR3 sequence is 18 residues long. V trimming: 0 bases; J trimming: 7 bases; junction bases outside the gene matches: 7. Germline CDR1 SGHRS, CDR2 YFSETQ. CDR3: CASSLEGTSGRARNEQFF. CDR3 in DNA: TGCGCCAGCAGCTTGGAAGGGACTAGCGGGAGGGCCCGAAATGAGCAGTTCTTC.

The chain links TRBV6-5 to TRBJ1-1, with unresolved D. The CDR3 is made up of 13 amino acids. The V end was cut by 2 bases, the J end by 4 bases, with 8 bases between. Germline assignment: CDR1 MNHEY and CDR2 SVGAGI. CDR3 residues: CASSYLDLTEAFF. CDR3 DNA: TGTGCCAGCAGTTACCTCGACCTCACTGAAGCTTTCTTT.

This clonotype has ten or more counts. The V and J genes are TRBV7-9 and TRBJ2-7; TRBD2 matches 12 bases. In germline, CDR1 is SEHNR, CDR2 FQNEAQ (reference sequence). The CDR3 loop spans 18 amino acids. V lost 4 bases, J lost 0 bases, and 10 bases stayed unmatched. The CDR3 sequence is CASSWTSGTASYSYEQYF. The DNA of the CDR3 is TGTGCCAGCAGCTGGACTAGCGGGACGGCGAGCTACTCCTACGAGCAGTACTTC. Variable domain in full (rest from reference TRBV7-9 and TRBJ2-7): DTGVSQNPRHKITKRGQNVTFRCDPISEHNRLYWYRQTLGQGPEFLTYFQNEAQLEKSRLLSDRFSAERPKGSFSTLEIQRTEQGDSAMYLCASSWTSGTASYSYEQYFGPGTRLTVT.

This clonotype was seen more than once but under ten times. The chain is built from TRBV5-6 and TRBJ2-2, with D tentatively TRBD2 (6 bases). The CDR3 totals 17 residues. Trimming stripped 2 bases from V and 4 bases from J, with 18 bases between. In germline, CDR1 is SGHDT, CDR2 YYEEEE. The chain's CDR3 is CASSFWFGSDGTGELFF. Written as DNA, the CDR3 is TGTGCCAGCAGCTTTTGGTTCGGGAGTGATGGCACCGGGGAGCTGTTTTTT.

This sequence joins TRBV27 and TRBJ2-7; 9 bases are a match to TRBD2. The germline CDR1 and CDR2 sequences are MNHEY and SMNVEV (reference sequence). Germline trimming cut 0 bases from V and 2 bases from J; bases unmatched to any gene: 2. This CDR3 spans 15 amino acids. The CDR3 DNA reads TGTGCCAGCAGTTTATCGACTAGCGGTACCTACGAGCAGTACTTC. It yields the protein CASSLSTSGTYEQYF.

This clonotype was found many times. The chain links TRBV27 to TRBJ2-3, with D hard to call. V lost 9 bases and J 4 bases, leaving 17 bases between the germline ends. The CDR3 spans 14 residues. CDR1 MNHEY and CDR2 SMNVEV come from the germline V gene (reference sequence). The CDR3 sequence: CARSYPRVADTQYF. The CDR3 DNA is TGTGCCAGATCCTACCCGCGAGTAGCAGATACGCAGTATTTT.

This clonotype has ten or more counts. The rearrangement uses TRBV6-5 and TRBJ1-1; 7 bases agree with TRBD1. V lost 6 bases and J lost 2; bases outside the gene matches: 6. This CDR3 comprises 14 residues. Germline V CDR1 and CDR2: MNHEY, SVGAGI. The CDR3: CASRDRAGNTEAFF. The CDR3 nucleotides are TGTGCCAGCAGAGACAGGGCTGGTAACACTGAAGCTTTCTTT.

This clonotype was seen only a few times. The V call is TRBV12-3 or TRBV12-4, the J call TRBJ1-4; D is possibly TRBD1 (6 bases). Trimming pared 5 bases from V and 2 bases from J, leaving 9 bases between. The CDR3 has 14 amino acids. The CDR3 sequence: CASSLTGTNEKLFF. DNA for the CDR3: TGTGCCAGCAGTCTTACAGGGACTAATGAAAAACTGTTTTTT.

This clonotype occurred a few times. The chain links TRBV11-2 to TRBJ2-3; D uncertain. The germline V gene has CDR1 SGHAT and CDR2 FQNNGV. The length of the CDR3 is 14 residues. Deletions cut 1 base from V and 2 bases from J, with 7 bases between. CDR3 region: CASSLVDTTDTQYF. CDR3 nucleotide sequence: TGTGCCAGCAGCTTAGTAGATACCACAGATACGCAGTATTTT. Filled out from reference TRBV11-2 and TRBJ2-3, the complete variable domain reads EAGVAQSPRYKIIEKRQSVAFWCNPISGHATLYWYQQILGQGPKLLIQFQNNGVVDDSQLPKDRFSAERLKGVDSTLKIQPAKLEDSAVYLCASSLVDTTDTQYFGPGTRLTVL.

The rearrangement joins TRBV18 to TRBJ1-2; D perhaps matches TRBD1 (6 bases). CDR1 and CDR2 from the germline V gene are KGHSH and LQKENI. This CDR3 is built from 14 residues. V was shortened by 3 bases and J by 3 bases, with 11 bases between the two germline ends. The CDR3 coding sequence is TGTGCCAGCTCACCGCAGGGGCTCGACTATGGCTACACCTTC. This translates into CASSPQGLDYGYTF.

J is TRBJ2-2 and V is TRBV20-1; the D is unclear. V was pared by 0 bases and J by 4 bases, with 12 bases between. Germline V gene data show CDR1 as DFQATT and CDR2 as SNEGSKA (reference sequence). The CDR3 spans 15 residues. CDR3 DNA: TGCAGTGCTAGAGACCCGGCCCGCGGCACCGGGGAGCTGTTTTTT. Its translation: CSARDPARGTGELFF.

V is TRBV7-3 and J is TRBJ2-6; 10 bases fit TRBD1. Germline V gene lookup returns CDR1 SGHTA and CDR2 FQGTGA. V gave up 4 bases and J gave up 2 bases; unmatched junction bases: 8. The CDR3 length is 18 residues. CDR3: CASSYTGTGAAGANVLTF. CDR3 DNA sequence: TGTGCCAGCAGCTACACCGGGACAGGGGCGGCTGGGGCCAACGTCCTGACTTTC.

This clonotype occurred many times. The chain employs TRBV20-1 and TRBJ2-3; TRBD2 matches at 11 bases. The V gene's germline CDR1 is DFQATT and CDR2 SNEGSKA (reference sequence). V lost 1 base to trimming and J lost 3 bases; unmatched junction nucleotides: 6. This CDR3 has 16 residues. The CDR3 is CSARGTSGRSTDTQYF. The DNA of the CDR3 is TGCAGTGCTAGAGGAACTAGCGGGAGATCAACAGATACGCAGTATTTT.

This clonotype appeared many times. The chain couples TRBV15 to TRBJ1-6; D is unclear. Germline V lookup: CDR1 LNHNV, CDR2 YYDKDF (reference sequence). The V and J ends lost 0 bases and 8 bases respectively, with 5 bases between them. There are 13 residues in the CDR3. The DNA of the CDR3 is TGTGCCACCAGCAGAGATCGGTATTCACCCCTCCACTTT. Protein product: CATSRDRYSPLHF.

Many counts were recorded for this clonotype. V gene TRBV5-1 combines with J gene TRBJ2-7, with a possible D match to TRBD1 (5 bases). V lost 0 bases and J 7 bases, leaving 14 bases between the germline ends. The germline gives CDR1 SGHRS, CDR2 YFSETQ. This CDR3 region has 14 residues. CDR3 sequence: CASSLAGHTGEQYF. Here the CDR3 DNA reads TGCGCCAGCAGCTTGGCCGGACACACGGGTGAGCAGTACTTC. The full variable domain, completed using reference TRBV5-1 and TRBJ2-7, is KAGVTQTPRYLIKTRGQQVTLSCSPISGHRSVSWYQQTPGQGLQFLFEYFSETQRNKGNFPGRFSGRQFSNSRSEMNVSTLELGDSALYLCASSLAGHTGEQYFGPGTRLTVT.

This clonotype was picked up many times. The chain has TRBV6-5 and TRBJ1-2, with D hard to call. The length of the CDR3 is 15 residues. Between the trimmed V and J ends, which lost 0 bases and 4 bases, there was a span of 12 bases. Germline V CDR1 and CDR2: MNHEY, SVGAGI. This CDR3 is CASSYSKRNPYGYTF. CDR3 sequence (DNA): TGTGCCAGCAGTTACTCGAAAAGGAATCCCTATGGCTACACCTTC.

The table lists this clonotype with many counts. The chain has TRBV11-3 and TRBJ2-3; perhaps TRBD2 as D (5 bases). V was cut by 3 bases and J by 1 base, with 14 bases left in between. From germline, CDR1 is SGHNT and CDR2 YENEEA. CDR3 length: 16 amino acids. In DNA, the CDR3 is TGTGCCAGCAGCTTGGGAGATTCGTTCGGCACAGATACGCAGTATTTT. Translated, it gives CASSLGDSFGTDTQYF.

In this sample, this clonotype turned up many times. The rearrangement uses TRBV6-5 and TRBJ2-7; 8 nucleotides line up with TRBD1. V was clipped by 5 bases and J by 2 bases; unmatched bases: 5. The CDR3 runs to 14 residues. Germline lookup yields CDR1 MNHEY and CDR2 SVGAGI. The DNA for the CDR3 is TGTGCCAGCAGTCACGGACAGGGACCCTACGAGCAGTACTTC. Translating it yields CASSHGQGPYEQYF.

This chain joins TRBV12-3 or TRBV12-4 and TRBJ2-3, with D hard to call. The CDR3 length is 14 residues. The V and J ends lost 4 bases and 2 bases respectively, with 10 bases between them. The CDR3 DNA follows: TGTGCCAGCAGTTATGGCAGTCCCACAGATACGCAGTATTTT. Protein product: CASSYGSPTDTQYF.

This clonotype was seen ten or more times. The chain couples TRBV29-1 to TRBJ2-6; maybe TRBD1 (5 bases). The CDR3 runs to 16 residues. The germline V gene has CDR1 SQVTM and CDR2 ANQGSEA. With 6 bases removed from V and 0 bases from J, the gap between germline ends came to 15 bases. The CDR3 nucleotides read TGCAGCGTCCAGGGCCTTCTGGGCTCTGGGGCCAACGTCCTGACTTTC. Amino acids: CSVQGLLGSGANVLTF.

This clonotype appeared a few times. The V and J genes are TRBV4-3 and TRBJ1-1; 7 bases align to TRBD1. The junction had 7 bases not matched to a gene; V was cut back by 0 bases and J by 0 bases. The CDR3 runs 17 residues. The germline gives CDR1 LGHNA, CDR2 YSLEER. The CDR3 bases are TGCGCCAGCAGCCAAGAGAGACAGGGCCACATGAACACTGAAGCTTTCTTT. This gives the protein CASSQERQGHMNTEAFF.

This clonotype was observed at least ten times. CDR3 residues: CASSLVGTSEDIQYF. CDR3 nucleotide sequence: TGCGCCAGCAGCTTGGTTGGGACTAGCGAGGACATTCAGTACTTC. V is TRBV5-1 and J is TRBJ2-4, with 10 bases aligning to TRBD2. Per germline, CDR1 SGHRS and CDR2 YFSETQ. V was pared by 0 bases and J by 8 bases, with 5 bases of the junction left unmatched. The CDR3 spans 15 residues.

In DNA, the CDR3 is TGTGCCAGCAGTGAACTGCCAGGGGCAGATACGCAGTATTTT. Its protein is CASSELPGADTQYF. V and J are TRBV2 and TRBJ2-3, with a possible D match to TRBD1 (6 bases). CDR1 SNHLY and CDR2 FYNNEI come from the germline V gene. This CDR3 contains 14 residues. The V end was cut by 2 bases, the J end by 4 bases, with 10 bases between.

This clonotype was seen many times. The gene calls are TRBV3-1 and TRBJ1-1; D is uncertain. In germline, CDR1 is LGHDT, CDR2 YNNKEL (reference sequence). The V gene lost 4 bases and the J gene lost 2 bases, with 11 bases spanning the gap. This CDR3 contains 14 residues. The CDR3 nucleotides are TGTGCCAGCAGCCGGGATACCGGAAACACTGAAGCTTTCTTT. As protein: CASSRDTGNTEAFF.

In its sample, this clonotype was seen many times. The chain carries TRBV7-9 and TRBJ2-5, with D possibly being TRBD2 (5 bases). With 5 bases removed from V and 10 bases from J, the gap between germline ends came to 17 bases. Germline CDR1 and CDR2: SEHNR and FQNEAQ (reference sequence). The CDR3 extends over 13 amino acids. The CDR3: CASSPSPQGGQYF. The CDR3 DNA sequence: TGTGCCAGCAGCCCCTCGCCCCAAGGAGGCCAGTACTTC.

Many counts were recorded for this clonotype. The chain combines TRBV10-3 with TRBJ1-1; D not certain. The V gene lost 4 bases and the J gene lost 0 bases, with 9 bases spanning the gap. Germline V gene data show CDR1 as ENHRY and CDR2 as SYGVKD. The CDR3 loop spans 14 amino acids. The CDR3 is CAISVGRMNTEAFF. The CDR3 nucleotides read TGTGCCATCAGTGTAGGCAGGATGAACACTGAAGCTTTCTTT.

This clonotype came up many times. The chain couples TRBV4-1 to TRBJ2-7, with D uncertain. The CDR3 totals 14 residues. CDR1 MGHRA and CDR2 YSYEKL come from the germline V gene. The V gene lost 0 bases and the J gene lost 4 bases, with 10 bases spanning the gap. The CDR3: CASSQEIRSYEQYF. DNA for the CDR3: TGCGCCAGCAGCCAAGAGATTAGGAGTTACGAGCAGTACTTC.

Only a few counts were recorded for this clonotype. CDR3 DNA: TGCGCCAGCAGCCCACACGGACTGGGGGGCCTCGACTATAATTCACCCCTCCACTTT. Translating gives CASSPHGLGGLDYNSPLHF. This chain joins TRBV4-1 and TRBJ1-6; D is possibly TRBD1 (6 bases). V shed 4 bases and J shed 3 bases, with 22 bases lying between them. In germline, CDR1 is MGHRA, CDR2 YSYEKL. The CDR3 runs 19 residues.

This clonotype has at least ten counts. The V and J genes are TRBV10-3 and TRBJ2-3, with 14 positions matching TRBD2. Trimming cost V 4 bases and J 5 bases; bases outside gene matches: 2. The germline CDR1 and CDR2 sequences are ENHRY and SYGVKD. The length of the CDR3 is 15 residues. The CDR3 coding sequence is TGTGCCATCAGTGGGGGACTAGCGGGAGAAGATACGCAGTATTTT. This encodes CAISGGLAGEDTQYF.

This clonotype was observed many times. The CDR3 bases are TGTGCCATCAGTGTAAAGGGGTACGAGCAGTACTTC. It encodes CAISVKGYEQYF. The rearrangement uses TRBV10-3 and TRBJ2-7; D perhaps matches TRBD1 (5 bases). Looked up from germline, CDR1 is ENHRY and CDR2 is SYGVKD. Trimming stripped 4 bases from V and 4 bases from J, with 8 bases between. The CDR3 runs to 12 residues.

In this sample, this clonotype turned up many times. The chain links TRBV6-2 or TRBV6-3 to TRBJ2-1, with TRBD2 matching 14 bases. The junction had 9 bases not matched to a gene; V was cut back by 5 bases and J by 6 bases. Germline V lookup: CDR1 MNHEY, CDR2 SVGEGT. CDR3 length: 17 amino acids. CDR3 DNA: TGTGCCAGCAGTACACGGGGACTAGCGGGAGTCGGCAATGAGCAGTTCTTC. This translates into CASSTRGLAGVGNEQFF.